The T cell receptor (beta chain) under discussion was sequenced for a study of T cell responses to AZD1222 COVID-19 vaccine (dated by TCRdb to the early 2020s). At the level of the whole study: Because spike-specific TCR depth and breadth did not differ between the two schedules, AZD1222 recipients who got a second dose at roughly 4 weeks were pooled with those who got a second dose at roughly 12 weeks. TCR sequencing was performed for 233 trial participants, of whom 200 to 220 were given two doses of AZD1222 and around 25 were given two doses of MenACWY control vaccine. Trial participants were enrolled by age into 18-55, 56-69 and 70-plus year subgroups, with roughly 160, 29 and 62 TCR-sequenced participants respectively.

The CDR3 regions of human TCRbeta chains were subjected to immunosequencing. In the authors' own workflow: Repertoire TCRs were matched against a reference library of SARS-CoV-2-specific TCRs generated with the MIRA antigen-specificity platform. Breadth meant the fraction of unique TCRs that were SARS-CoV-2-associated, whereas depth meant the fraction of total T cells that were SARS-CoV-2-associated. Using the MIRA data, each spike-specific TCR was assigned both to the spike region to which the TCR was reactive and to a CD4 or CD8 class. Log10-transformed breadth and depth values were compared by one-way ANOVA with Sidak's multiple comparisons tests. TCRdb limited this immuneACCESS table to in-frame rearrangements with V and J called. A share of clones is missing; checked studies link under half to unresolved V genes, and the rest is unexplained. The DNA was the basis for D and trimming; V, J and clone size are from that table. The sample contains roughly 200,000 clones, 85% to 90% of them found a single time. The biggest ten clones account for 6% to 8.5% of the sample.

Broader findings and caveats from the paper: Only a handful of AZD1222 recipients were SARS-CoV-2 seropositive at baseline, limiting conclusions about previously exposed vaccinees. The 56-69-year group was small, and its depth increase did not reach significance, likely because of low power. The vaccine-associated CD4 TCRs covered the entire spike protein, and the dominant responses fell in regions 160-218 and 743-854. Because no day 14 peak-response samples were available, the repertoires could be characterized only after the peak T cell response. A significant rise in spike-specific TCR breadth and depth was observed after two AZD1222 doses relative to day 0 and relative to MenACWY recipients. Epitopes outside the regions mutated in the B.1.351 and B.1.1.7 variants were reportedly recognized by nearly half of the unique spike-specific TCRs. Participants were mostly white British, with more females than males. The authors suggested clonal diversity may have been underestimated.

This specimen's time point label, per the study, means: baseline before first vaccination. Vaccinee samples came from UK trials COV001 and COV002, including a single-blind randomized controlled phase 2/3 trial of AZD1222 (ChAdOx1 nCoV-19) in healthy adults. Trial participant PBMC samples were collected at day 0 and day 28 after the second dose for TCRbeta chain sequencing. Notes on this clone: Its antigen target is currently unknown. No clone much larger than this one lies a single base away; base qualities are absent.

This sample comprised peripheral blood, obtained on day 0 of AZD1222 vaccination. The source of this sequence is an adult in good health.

The DNA is as follows: TGCGCCAGCAGCTTAGCCGCAGAAAACGCTGAAGCTTTCTTT. It translates to CASSLAAENAEAFF. This receptor chain uses TRBV5-1 and TRBJ1-1, with the D gene too uncertain to name. At the junction V is shortened by 2 bases and J by 6 bases, with 14 bases in between. The CDR3 runs 14 amino acids, cysteine and phenylalanine included. Only the CDR3 part of the read is kept: 42 bases, read in frame from the first base. From the germline V gene, CDR1 is SGHRS and CDR2 is YFSETQ. With all but the CDR3 taken from the reference TRBV5-1 and TRBJ1-1 genes, the full variable domain is: KAGVTQTPRYLIKTRGQQVTLSCSPISGHRSVSWYQQTPGQGLQFLFEYFSETQRNKGNFPGRFSGRQFSNSRSEMNVSTLELGDSALYLCASSLAAENAEAFFGQGTRLTVV.